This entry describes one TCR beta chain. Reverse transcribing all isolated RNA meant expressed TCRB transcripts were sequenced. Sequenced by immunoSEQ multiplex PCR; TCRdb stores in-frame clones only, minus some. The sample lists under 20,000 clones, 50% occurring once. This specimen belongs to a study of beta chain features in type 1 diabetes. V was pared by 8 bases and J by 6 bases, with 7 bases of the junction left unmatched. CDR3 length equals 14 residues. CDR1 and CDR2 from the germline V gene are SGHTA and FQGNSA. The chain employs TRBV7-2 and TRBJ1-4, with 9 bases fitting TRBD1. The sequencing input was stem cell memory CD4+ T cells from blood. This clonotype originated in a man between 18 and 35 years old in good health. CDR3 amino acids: CASGDGTGHEKLFF. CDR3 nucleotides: TGTGCCAGCGGAGACGGGACAGGGCATGAAAAACTGTTTTTT.